These 19 T cell receptor beta chains share one sample of origin, sequenced in a study of T cells in Graves' hyperthyroidism and ophthalmopathy. RNA transcripts yielded amplified TCR beta CDR3 regions. The TCR CDR3 first-round RT-PCR relied on the HTBI primer set. One entry per CDR3 protein, called by TCRdb with MiXCR from the multiplex PCR reads. The table shows hundreds of thousands of distinct CDR3 sequences, with roughly 14% occurring only once. The sequenced material came from blood. The receptors stem from a woman under 40 with Graves' hyperthyroidism that later progressed to Graves' ophthalmopathy.

The sample holds many counts of this clonotype. The chain joins TRBV30 to TRBJ2-5; 7 bases fit TRBD2. The CDR3 loop spans 15 amino acids. J lost 5 bases, V lost 0 bases, and 9 bases had no gene match. The germline V gene encodes CDR1 GTSNPN and CDR2 SVGIG (reference sequence). The CDR3 spells CAWSVGEGNGETQYF. The CDR3 DNA reads as TGTGCCTGGAGTGTAGGGGAGGGGAACGGGGAGACCCAGTACTTC.

In its sample, this clonotype was seen a few times. The chain has TRBV19 and TRBJ2-7; D tentatively reads TRBD1 or TRBD2 (5 bases each). CDR1 and CDR2 (germline): LNHDA, SQIVND (reference sequence). The CDR3 totals 12 residues. The ends were cut back, 9 bases at V and 2 bases at J, with 11 bases in the middle. In DNA, the CDR3 is TGTGCCAGCCGGGACCGAACCTACGAGCAGTACTTC. As protein: CASRDRTYEQYF.

The table lists this clonotype with a few counts. The chain joins TRBV18 to TRBJ2-1; the match to TRBD2 covers 8 bases. Germline values: CDR1 KGHSH, CDR2 LQKENI. V trimming: 0 bases; J trimming: 7 bases; junction bases outside the gene matches: 14. This CDR3 spans 18 amino acids. CDR3 protein: CASSPPTGAGVVRNEQFF. CDR3 sequence (DNA): TGTGCCAGCTCACCACCGACAGGAGCGGGAGTCGTACGGAATGAGCAGTTCTTC.

This clonotype was counted only a few times. The chain uses TRBV4-1 and TRBJ1-1, with 9 bases matching TRBD1. Germline CDR1 reads MGHRA; CDR2 reads YSYEKL. CDR3 length: 13 residues. With 6 bases clipped from V and 6 bases from J, the junction kept 5 bases outside the gene matches. The CDR3 DNA reads TGCGCCAGCAGAAGACAGGGGGTACCTGAAGCTTTCTTT. It encodes CASRRQGVPEAFF.

This clonotype has ten or more counts. The chain has TRBV18 and TRBJ1-5; 7 bases match TRBD1. CDR1 is KGHSH, CDR2 LQKENI, per germline. J lost 2 bases, V lost 4 bases, and 11 bases had no gene match. CDR3 size: 17 residues. The CDR3 bases are TGTGCCAGCTCACGAGGAGAGGGGGCCGGGGGCAATCAGCCCCAGCATTTT. This gives the protein CASSRGEGAGGNQPQHF.

This clonotype was observed at least ten times. This chain connects TRBV28 to TRBJ1-5; TRBD1 agrees at 9 bases. Germline V gene data show CDR1 as MDHEN and CDR2 as SYDVKM. CDR3 size: 13 residues. V lost 8 bases, J lost 7 bases, and 6 bases stayed unmatched. The CDR3 sequence: CASARQGDQPQHF. CDR3 coding DNA: TGTGCCAGCGCCCGACAGGGGGACCAGCCCCAGCATTTT.

This clonotype turned up a few times. V usage is TRBV20-1 and J usage is TRBJ2-7, with TRBD2 matching 9 bases. The trim removed 7 bases at V and 5 bases at J, leaving 9 bases unmatched. This CDR3 has 13 amino acids. Germline CDR1 DFQATT, CDR2 SNEGSKA (reference sequence). CDR3 bases: TGCAGTGTTAGCGGGGGTCCCCCCGACGAGCAGTACTTC. This codes for CSVSGGPPDEQYF.

Points on this clonotype: A read error may be the cause here, since a much bigger clone is one base away. The rearrangement joins TRBV30 to TRBJ2-3, with D tentatively TRBD2 (5 bases). The V gene's germline CDR1 is GTSNPN and CDR2 SVGIG (reference sequence). The CDR3 length is 13 residues. The CDR3 DNA reads TGTGCCCGGAGGAGACTTAGCACAGATACGCAGTATTTT. Amino acids: CARRRLSTDTQYF.

This clonotype was found a few times. J is TRBJ2-7 and V is TRBV14; D may be TRBD2 (7 bases). Germline assignment: CDR1 SGHDN and CDR2 FVKESK. This CDR3 is built from 18 residues. Trimming left V 0 bases short and J 3 bases short, with 21 bases between. The CDR3 DNA reads TGTGCCAGCAGCCAAGATTGGGGTCGGGGGGCTTCTTACTACGAGCAGTACTTC. Its protein is CASSQDWGRGASYYEQYF.

V gene TRBV4-2 combines with J gene TRBJ1-5; no definite D call. This CDR3 spans 15 amino acids. Germline-derived CDR1 and CDR2 are LGHNA and YNFKEQ. Deletions cut 0 bases from V and 3 bases from J, with 9 bases between. As DNA, the CDR3 is TGTGCCAGCAGCCAAGAGGGTCACAACAATCAGCCCCAGCATTTT. Its translation is CASSQEGHNNQPQHF.

This clonotype was picked up many times. This chain uses TRBV2 with TRBJ2-5, with no clear D. V was shortened by 1 base and J by 7 bases, with 10 bases between the two germline ends. The CDR3 has 13 residues. Germline values: CDR1 SNHLY, CDR2 FYNNEI. The CDR3 is CASSEVVAGTQYF. The CDR3 DNA is TGTGCCAGCAGTGAAGTCGTCGCCGGGACCCAGTACTTC.

This clonotype was seen at least ten times. V is TRBV2 and J is TRBJ1-6; 7 nucleotides agree with TRBD1. V lost 6 bases to trimming and J lost 7 bases; unmatched junction nucleotides: 18. Germline CDR1 is SNHLY and CDR2 is FYNNEI. The CDR3 totals 18 residues. Here the CDR3 DNA reads TGTGCCAGCAGCGCAAATCAGGGGGGAATTGAGTGGAATTCACCCCTCCACTTT. This sequence encodes CASSANQGGIEWNSPLHF.

At least ten counts were recorded for this clonotype. The V gene is TRBV9, the J gene TRBJ2-5, with D possibly being TRBD2 (6 bases). V lost 2 bases and J lost 5, with 10 bases in between. The germline gives CDR1 SGDLS, CDR2 YYNGEE. The CDR3 extends over 13 amino acids. The CDR3 nucleotides are TGTGCCAGCAGCGTCGGTCGGGAGGAGACCCAGTACTTC. It specifies CASSVGREETQYF.

This clonotype was recorded at least ten times. This sequence joins TRBV30 and TRBJ2-7; a weak D match, TRBD2 (5 bases). V gave up 0 bases and J gave up 7 bases, with 13 bases separating them. The CDR3 covers 13 residues. Germline V gives CDR1 GTSNPN, CDR2 SVGIG (reference sequence). CDR3 sequence: CAWSVSSRTEQYF. The CDR3 bases are TGTGCCTGGAGTGTATCTAGCAGGACGGAGCAGTACTTC.

This clonotype appeared many times. The rearrangement joins TRBV6-2 or TRBV6-3 to TRBJ2-1; 7 bases fit TRBD2. With 4 bases clipped from V and 4 bases from J, the junction kept 10 bases outside the gene matches. The germline V gene encodes CDR1 MNHEY and CDR2 SVGEGT. This CDR3 region has 16 residues. In nucleotides, the CDR3 is TGTGCCAGCAGTTCACCACTAGCGCTTATTTACAATGAGCAGTTCTTC. This sequence encodes CASSSPLALIYNEQFF.

This rearrangement joins TRBV10-3 to TRBJ2-1, with 7 bases identical to TRBD2. The V and J ends lost 3 bases and 5 bases, in that order; junction bases with no gene match: 16. CDR1 and CDR2 from the germline V gene are ENHRY and SYGVKD. This CDR3 spans 18 amino acids. CDR3 amino acids: CAISEFGGRASINNEQFF. DNA for the CDR3: TGTGCCATCAGTGAATTTGGAGGGAGGGCCTCTATAAACAATGAGCAGTTCTTC.

This clonotype has a handful of counts. V is TRBV7-6 and J is TRBJ2-2; 10 bases fit TRBD2. CDR1 and CDR2 (germline): SGHVS, FNYEAQ. With V trimmed by 1 base and J by 5 bases, 7 bases remained unmatched. The CDR3 is 17 residues long. In nucleotides, the CDR3 is TGTGCCAGCAGCTTAGGCCTAGCGGGAGAACCTACCGGGGAGCTGTTTTTT. It specifies CASSLGLAGEPTGELFF.

Ten or more counts support this clonotype. The CDR3 loop reads CASKGQLNTEAFF. Written as DNA, the CDR3 is TGTGCCAGCAAGGGACAGCTGAACACTGAAGCTTTCTTT. V and J are TRBV12-3 or TRBV12-4 and TRBJ1-1, with TRBD1 identical over 7 bases. Trimming at V came to 7 bases and at J to 0 bases, leaving 2 bases not matched to a gene. The CDR3 has 13 amino acids.

This clonotype has at least ten counts. The V and J genes are TRBV3-1 and TRBJ1-1; D perhaps matches TRBD1 (5 bases). Germline V gives CDR1 LGHDT, CDR2 YNNKEL (reference sequence). This CDR3 spans 13 amino acids. Trimming cost V 5 bases and J 11 bases, with 18 bases left between them. CDR3 DNA sequence: TGTGCCAGCAGCTCCACCAAGACCAGGGCGGCTTTCTTT. It translates to CASSSTKTRAAFF. Full variable domain (outside the CDR3, taken from reference TRBV3-1 and TRBJ1-1): DTAVSQTPKYLVTQMGNDKSIKCEQNLGHDTMYWYKQDSKKFLKIMFSYNNKELIINETVPNRFSPKSPDKAHLNLHINSLELGDSAVYFCASSSTKTRAAFFGQGTRLTVV.